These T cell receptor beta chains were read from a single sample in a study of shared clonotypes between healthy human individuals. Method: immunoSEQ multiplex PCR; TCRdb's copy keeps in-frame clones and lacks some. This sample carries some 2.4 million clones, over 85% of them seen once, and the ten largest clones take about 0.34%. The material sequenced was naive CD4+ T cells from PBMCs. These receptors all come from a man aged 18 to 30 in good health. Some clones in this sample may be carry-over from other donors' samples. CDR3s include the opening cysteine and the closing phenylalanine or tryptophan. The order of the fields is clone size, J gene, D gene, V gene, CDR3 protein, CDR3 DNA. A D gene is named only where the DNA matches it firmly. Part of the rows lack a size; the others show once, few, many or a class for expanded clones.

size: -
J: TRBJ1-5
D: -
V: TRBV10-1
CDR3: CASNPPRTDRLQPQHF
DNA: TGCGCCAGCAATCCTCCCAGAACAGATCGGCTTCAGCCCCAGCATTTT

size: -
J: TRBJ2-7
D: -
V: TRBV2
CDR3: CASTEQGYGEQYF
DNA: TGTGCCAGCACCGAACAAGGGTACGGGGAGCAGTACTTC

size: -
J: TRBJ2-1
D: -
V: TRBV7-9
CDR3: CASSLVASFDEQFF
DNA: TGTGCCAGCAGCTTAGTAGCTAGCTTCGATGAGCAGTTCTTC

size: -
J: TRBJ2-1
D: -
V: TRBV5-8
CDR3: CASSPYGKANNEQFF
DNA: TGTGCCAGCAGCCCCTATGGGAAGGCGAACAATGAGCAGTTCTTC

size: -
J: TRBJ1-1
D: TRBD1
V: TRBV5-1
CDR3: CASSADGTANTEAFF
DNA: TGCGCCAGCAGCGCGGATGGGACAGCTAACACTGAAGCTTTCTTT

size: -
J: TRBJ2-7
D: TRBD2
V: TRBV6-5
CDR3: CASSPSGSVHEQYF
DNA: TGTGCCAGCAGCCCCAGCGGGAGCGTTCACGAGCAGTACTTC

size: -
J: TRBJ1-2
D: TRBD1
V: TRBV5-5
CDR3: CASRKPGQTYGYTF
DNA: TGTGCCAGCAGAAAACCGGGACAGACGTATGGCTACACCTTC

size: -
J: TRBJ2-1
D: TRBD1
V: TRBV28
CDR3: CASSPGTGAYNEQFF
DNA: TGTGCCAGCAGTCCTGGGACAGGGGCCTACAATGAGCAGTTCTTC

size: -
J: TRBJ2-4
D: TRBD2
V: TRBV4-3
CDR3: CASSQGAGGPDIQYF
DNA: TGCGCCAGCAGCCAAGGTGCGGGAGGGCCAGACATTCAGTACTTC

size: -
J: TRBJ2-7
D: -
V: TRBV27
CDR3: CASSLRGEPGSYEQYF
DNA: TGTGCCAGCAGTTTGCGAGGTGAACCAGGATCCTACGAGCAGTACTTC

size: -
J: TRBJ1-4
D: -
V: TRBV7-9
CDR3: CASSLATDSNEKLFF
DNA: TGTGCCAGCAGCTTAGCAACAGATTCTAATGAAAAACTGTTTTTT

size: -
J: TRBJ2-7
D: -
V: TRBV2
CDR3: CASRPNPFEQYF
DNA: TGTGCCAGCAGGCCCAACCCTTTCGAGCAGTACTTC

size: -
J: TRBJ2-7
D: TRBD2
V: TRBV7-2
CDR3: CASSLGISGSSEQYF
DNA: TGTGCCAGCAGCTTAGGAATTAGCGGGAGTTCCGAGCAGTACTTC

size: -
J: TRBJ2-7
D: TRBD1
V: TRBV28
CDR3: CASSLKTGGNYEQYF
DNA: TGTGCCAGCAGTTTGAAGACAGGGGGAAACTACGAGCAGTACTTC

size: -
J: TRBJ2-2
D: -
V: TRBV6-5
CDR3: CASSSPGTGELFF
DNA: TGTGCCAGCAGTTCCCCGGGGACCGGGGAGCTGTTTTTT

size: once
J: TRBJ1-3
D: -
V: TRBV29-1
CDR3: CSVVTDGNTIYF
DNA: TGCAGCGTTGTCACCGACGGAAACACCATATATTTT

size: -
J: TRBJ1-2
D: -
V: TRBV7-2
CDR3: CASSSSGAPEYGYTF
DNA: TGTGCCAGCAGCTCCTCCGGGGCTCCCGAATATGGCTACACCTTC

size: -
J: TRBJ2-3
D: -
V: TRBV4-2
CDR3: CASSPLRADTQYF
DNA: TGTGCCAGCAGCCCCCTAAGGGCAGATACGCAGTATTTT

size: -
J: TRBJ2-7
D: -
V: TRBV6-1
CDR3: CASSVAEGAYEQYF
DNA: TGTGCCAGCAGTGTAGCGGAAGGGGCCTACGAGCAGTACTTC

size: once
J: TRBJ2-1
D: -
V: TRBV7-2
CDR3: CASSSTYVNEQFF
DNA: TGTGCCAGCAGCTCAACCTATGTCAATGAGCAGTTCTTC

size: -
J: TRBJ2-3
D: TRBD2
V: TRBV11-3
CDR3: CASSLLAGDTDTQYF
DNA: TGTGCCAGCAGCTTATTAGCGGGAGACACAGATACGCAGTATTTT

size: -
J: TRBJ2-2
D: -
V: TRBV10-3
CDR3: CAISDLGRLFF
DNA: TGTGCCATCAGTGATTTAGGGCGGCTGTTTTTT

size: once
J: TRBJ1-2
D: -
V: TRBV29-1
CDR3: CSVETQGQIYGYTF
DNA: TGCAGCGTTGAAACCCAAGGACAGATCTATGGCTACACCTTC

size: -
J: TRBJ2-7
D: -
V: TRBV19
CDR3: CASSMKGVVGEQYF
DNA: TGTGCCAGTAGTATGAAAGGGGTGGTGGGCGAGCAGTACTTC

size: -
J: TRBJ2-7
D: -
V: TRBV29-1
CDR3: CAEPGNEQYF
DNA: TGCGCCGAGCCAGGGAACGAGCAGTACTTC

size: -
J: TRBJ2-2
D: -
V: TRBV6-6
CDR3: CASSYKQGDTGELFF
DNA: TGTGCCAGCAGTTACAAACAGGGTGACACCGGGGAGCTGTTTTTT

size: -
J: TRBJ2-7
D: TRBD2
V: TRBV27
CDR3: CASRQGLAAPNEQYF
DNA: TGTGCCAGCAGACAAGGACTAGCGGCCCCTAACGAGCAGTACTTC

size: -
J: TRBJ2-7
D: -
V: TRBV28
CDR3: CASSPQDRRYEQYF
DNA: TGTGCCAGCAGTCCCCAGGACCGGCGCTACGAGCAGTACTTC

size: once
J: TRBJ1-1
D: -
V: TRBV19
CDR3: CASSPLAREFTEAFF
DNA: TGTGCCAGTAGTCCTTTAGCCCGGGAATTCACTGAAGCTTTCTTT

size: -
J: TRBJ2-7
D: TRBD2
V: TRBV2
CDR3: CASRGTSGTISYEQYF
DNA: TGTGCCAGCAGGGGGACTAGCGGGACAATCTCCTACGAGCAGTACTTC

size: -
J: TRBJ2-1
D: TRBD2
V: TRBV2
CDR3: CASTVQAGGPYNEQFF
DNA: TGTGCCAGCACCGTTCAAGCGGGAGGGCCATACAATGAGCAGTTCTTC

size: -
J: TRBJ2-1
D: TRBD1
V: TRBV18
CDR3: CASSAGQGTYNEQFF
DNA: TGTGCCAGCTCGGCCGGACAGGGGACGTACAATGAGCAGTTCTTC

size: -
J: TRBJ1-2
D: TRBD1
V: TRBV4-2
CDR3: CASSQEMRLTGGFYGYTF
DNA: TGTGCCAGCAGCCAAGAAATGAGGCTGACAGGGGGATTCTATGGCTACACCTTC

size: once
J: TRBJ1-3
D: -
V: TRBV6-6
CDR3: CASSYSFGAGNTIYF
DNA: TGTGCCAGCAGTTATTCGTTCGGAGCTGGAAACACCATATATTTT

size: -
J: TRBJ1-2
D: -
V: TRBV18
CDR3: CASSPSRVRTNYGYTF
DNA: TGTGCCAGCTCACCATCTCGGGTTCGTACTAACTATGGCTACACCTTC

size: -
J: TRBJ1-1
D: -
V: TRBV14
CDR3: CASSPLTGDTEAFF
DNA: TGTGCCAGCAGCCCTCTAACCGGAGACACTGAAGCTTTCTTT

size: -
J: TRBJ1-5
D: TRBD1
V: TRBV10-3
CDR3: CAISDPGTGNQPQHF
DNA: TGTGCCATCAGTGATCCCGGGACAGGGAATCAGCCCCAGCATTTT

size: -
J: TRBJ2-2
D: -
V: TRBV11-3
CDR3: CASSLAGENTGELFF
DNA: TGTGCCAGCAGCTTAGCGGGAGAGAACACCGGGGAGCTGTTTTTT

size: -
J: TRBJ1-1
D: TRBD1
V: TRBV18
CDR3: CASSPRARGVGNTEAFF
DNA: TGTGCCAGCTCACCCAGGGCCAGGGGGGTCGGGAACACTGAAGCTTTCTTT

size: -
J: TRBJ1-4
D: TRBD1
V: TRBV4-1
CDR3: CASSRLGQGVEKLFF
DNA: TGCGCCAGCAGCCGCTTGGGACAGGGGGTTGAAAAACTGTTTTTT

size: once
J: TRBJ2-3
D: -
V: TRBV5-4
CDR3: CASSRTTDTQYF
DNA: TGTGCCAGCAGCAGGACCACAGATACGCAGTATTTT

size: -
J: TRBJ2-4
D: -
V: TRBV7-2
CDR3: CASSFSVAKNIQYF
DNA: TGTGCCAGCAGCTTCAGCGTAGCCAAAAACATTCAGTACTTC

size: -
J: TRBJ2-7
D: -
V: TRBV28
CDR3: CASSFTGALTYEQYF
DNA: TGTGCCAGCAGTTTTACCGGGGCGTTGACCTACGAGCAGTACTTC

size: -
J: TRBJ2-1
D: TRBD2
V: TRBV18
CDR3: CASSPGLAGPNEQFF
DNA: TGTGCCAGCTCCCCCGGACTAGCGGGACCCAATGAGCAGTTCTTC

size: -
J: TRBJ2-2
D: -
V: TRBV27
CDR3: CASLMVAGTGELFF
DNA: TGTGCCAGCCTGATGGTGGCCGGCACCGGGGAGCTGTTTTTT

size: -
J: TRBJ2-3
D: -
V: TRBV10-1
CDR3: CASRSGPTDTQYF
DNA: TGCGCCAGCAGGAGCGGCCCCACAGATACGCAGTATTTT

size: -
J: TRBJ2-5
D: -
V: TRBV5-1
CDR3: CASSSPTGSVETQYF
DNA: TGCGCCAGCAGCTCACCTACAGGATCGGTCGAGACCCAGTACTTC

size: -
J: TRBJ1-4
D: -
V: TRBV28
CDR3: CASSSSNTIQKLFF
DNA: TGTGCCAGCAGTTCATCAAACACGATTCAAAAACTGTTTTTT

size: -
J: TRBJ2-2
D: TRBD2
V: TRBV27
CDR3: CASSLYIWGGRGFNTGELFF
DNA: TGTGCCAGCAGTCTTTATATTTGGGGTGGGAGGGGATTTAACACCGGGGAGCTGTTTTTT

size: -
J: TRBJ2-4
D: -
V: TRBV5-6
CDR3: CASSSLGAAKNIQYF
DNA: TGTGCCAGCAGCTCCCTGGGGGCAGCCAAAAACATTCAGTACTTC

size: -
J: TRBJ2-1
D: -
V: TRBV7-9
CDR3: CASSSSGTPYNEQFF
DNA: TGTGCCAGCAGTTCCAGCGGGACACCATACAATGAGCAGTTCTTC

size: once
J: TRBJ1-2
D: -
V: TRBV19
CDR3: CASSLGDYGYTF
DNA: TGTGCCAGTAGCCTGGGGGACTATGGCTACACCTTC

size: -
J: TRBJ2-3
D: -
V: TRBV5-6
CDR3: CASSLSPRGAGTDTQYF
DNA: TGTGCCAGCAGCTTGTCTCCTCGGGGCGCGGGCACAGATACGCAGTATTTT

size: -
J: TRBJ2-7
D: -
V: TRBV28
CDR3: CASSSVGLSSYEQYF
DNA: TGTGCCAGCAGTTCAGTCGGGCTATCTTCCTACGAGCAGTACTTC

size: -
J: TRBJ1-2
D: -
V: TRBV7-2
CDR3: CASSLEVANYGYTF
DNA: TGTGCCAGCAGCTTAGAGGTGGCTAACTATGGCTACACCTTC